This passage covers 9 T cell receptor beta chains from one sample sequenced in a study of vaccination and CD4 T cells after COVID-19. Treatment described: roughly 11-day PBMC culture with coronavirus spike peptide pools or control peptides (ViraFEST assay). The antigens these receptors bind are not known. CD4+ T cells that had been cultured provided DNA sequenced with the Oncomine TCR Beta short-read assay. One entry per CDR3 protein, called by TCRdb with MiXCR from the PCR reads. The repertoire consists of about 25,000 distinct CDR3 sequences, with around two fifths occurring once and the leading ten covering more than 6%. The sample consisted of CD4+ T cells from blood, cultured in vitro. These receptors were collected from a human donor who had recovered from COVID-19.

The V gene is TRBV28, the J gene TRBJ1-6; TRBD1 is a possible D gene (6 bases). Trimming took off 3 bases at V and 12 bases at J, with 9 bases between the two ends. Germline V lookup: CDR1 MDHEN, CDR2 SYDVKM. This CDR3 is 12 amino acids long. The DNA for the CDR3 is TGTGCCAGCAGTTTGGGGGCCAGACCCCTCCACTTT. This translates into CASSLGARPLHF.

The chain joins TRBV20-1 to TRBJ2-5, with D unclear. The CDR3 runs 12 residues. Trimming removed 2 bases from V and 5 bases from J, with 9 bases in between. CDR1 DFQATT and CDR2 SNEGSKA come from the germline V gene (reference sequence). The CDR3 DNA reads TGCAGTGCTAGAAAGGGTTCCGAGACCCAGTACTTC. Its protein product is CSARKGSETQYF.

The chain's CDR3 is CAISDRGTSQETQYF. The CDR3 DNA is TGTGCCATCAGTGATAGGGGGACTTCCCAAGAGACCCAGTACTTC. The gene calls are TRBV10-3 and TRBJ2-5; D tentatively fits TRBD1 or TRBD2 (6 bases each). In germline, CDR1 is ENHRY, CDR2 SYGVKD. The ends were cut back, 3 bases at V and 1 base at J, with 12 bases in the middle. This CDR3 comprises 15 residues.

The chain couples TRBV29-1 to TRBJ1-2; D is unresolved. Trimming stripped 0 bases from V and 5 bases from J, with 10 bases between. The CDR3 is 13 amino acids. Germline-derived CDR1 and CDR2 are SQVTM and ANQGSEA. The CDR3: CSVEDKGWYGYTF. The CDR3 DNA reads TGCAGCGTTGAAGATAAGGGCTGGTATGGCTACACCTTC.

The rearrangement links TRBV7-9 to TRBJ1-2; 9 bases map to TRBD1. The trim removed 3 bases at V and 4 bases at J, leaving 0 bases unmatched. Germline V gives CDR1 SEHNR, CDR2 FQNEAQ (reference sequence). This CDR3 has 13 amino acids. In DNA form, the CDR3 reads TGTGCCAGCAGCTTGACAGGGGGCTATGGCTACACCTTC. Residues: CASSLTGGYGYTF. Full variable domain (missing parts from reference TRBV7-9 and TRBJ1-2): DTGVSQNPRHKITKRGQNVTFRCDPISEHNRLYWYRQTLGQGPEFLTYFQNEAQLEKSRLLSDRFSAERPKGSFSTLEIQRTEQGDSAMYLCASSLTGGYGYTFGSGTRLTVV.

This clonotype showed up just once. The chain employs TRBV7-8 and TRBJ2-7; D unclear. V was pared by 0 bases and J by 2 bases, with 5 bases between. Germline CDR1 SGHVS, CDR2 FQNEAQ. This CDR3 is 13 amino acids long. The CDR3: CASSLAAPYEQYF. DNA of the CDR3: TGTGCCAGCAGCTTAGCTGCTCCCTACGAGCAGTACTTC. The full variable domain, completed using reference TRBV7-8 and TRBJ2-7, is GAGVSQSPRYKVAKRGQDVALRCDPISGHVSLFWYQQALGQGPEFLTYFQNEAQLDKSGLPSDRFFAERPEGSVSTLKIQRTQQEDSAVYLCASSLAAPYEQYFGPGTRLTVT.

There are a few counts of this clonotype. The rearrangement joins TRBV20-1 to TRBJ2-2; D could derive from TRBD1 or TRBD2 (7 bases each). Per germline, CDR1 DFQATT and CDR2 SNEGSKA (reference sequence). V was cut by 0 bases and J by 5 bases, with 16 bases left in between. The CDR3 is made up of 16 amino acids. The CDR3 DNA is TGCAGTGCTAGAGATCAACGGCAGGGGGGGACCGGGGAGCTGTTTTTT. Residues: CSARDQRQGGTGELFF.

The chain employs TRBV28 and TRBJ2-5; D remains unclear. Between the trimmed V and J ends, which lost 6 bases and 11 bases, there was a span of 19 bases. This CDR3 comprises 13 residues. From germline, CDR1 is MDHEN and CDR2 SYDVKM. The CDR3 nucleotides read TGTGCCAGCAGCCCGCCTGACCGGGTAGTTCAGTACTTC. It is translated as CASSPPDRVVQYF.

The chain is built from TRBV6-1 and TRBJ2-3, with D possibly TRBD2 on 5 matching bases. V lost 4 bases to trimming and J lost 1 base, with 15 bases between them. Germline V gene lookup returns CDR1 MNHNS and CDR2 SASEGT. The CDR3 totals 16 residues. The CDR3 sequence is CASSASRGLGTDTQYF. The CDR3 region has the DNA TGTGCCAGCAGTGCCTCTCGAGGGTTAGGCACAGATACGCAGTATTTT.